This entry concerns a single TCR beta chain. Its antigen is not known. The data stem from a study of T cell responses to AZD1222 COVID-19 vaccine. V was trimmed by 2 bases and J by 0 bases, leaving 11 bases between them. The CDR3 length is 15 residues. Germline CDR1 reads LGHNA; CDR2 reads YSLEER. Second-dose timings of about 4 or about 12 weeks were pooled. Assay used: immunoSEQ multiplex PCR; TCRdb lists only in-frame clones, some missing. The sample shows 120,000 or so clones, 75% to 85% of them seen only once. The study's findings and limits: Spike-specific TCR depth and breadth grew after two AZD1222 doses. The span of vaccine-associated CD4 TCRs extended across spike, with dominance at 160-218 and 743-854.

The TCR was taken from an adult who received the AZD1222 COVID-19 vaccine. V and J are TRBV4-3 and TRBJ2-7; D not certain. Specimen: peripheral blood, collected 28 days after the second AZD1222 dose. CDR3 in amino acids: CASSQHSLASYEQYF. The CDR3 region has the DNA TGCGCCAGCAGCCAACACAGCTTGGCCTCCTACGAGCAGTACTTC.